The 23 T cell receptor beta chains presented below share a single source sample, sequenced in a study of blood T cell repertoires in COVID-19. Profiled with immunoSEQ multiplex PCR; TCRdb holds only in-frame clones, not every one. The sample includes about 220,000 clones, about 79% of them seen just once. Sequencing input: PBMCs or T cells enriched from blood (not recorded which). Receptor source: a woman aged 60-75 years who had recovered from COVID-19.

The chain employs TRBV11-3 and TRBJ2-2; 8 positions agree with TRBD2. The CDR3 totals 15 residues. V shed 3 bases, J shed 6 bases, and the junction held 6 bases outside the gene matches. Germline V gene data show CDR1 as SGHNT and CDR2 as YENEEA. The CDR3 DNA reads TGTGCCAGCAGCTTGTCAACTAGCGGTCCCGGGGAGCTGTTTTTT. It specifies CASSLSTSGPGELFF. The variable domain in full, completed from reference TRBV11-3 and TRBJ2-2, reads EAGVVQSPRYKIIEKKQPVAFWCNPISGHNTLYWYLQNLGQGPELLIRYENEEAVDDSQLPKDRFSAERLKGVDSTLKIQPAELGDSAVYLCASSLSTSGPGELFFGEGSRLTVL.

V is TRBV5-1 and J is TRBJ2-1, with 16 nucleotides matching TRBD2. Germline V gene lookup returns CDR1 SGHRS and CDR2 YFSETQ. The CDR3 is 15 amino acids. With 5 bases clipped from V and 8 bases from J, the junction kept 4 bases outside the gene matches. This CDR3 reads CASRLGLAGGDEQFF. Written as DNA, the CDR3 is TGCGCCAGCAGACTGGGACTAGCGGGAGGGGATGAGCAGTTCTTC.

This clone was observed a single time. V and J are TRBV19 and TRBJ1-5; TRBD1 might be the D (5 bases). The V end was cut by 3 bases, the J end by 0 bases, with 15 bases between. CDR3 size: 17 residues. Germline CDR1 LNHDA, CDR2 SQIVND (reference sequence). CDR3 in DNA: TGTGCCAGTAGTATTAGGGGAAGACAGTATAGCAATCAGCCCCAGCATTTT. Amino acid sequence: CASSIRGRQYSNQPQHF.

In its sample, this clone was seen a few times. The V gene is TRBV28, the J gene TRBJ2-1, with TRBD2 matching over 9 bases. This CDR3 has 15 residues. J was trimmed by 4 bases and V by 6 bases; bases with no gene match: 7. The germline V gene encodes CDR1 MDHEN and CDR2 SYDVKM. The CDR3 is CASSLAGEGYNEQFF. CDR3 nucleotides: TGTGCCAGCAGCTTAGCGGGAGAAGGTTACAATGAGCAGTTCTTC. The full variable domain, with the rest looked up from reference TRBV28 and TRBJ2-1, is DVKVTQSSRYLVKRTGEKVFLECVQDMDHENMFWYRQDPGLGLRLIYFSYDVKMKEKGDIPEGYSVSREKKERFSLILESASTNQTSMYLCASSLAGEGYNEQFFGPGTRLTVL.

V and J are TRBV5-6 and TRBJ2-7; tentatively, D is TRBD2 (5 bases). V lost 0 bases and J 4 bases, leaving 11 bases between the germline ends. This CDR3 region has 14 residues. CDR1 and CDR2 from the germline V gene are SGHDT and YYEEEE. Here the CDR3 DNA reads TGTGCCAGCAGCTTGGTCCGGGGTTTGTACGAGCAGTACTTC. This gives the protein CASSLVRGLYEQYF.

This rearrangement joins TRBV19 to TRBJ2-7; 8 bases are a match to TRBD1. V lost 3 bases and J lost 5; bases outside the gene matches: 6. From germline, CDR1 is LNHDA and CDR2 SQIVND (reference sequence). The CDR3 consists of 14 residues. The DNA for the CDR3 is TGTGCCAGTAGTATCCGGACAGGGAGCGACGAGCAGTACTTC. Its protein is CASSIRTGSDEQYF. Complete variable domain (other parts from reference TRBV19 and TRBJ2-7): DGGITQSPKYLFRKEGQNVTLSCEQNLNHDAMYWYRQDPGQGLRLIYYSQIVNDFQKGDIAEGYSVSREKKESFPLTVTSAQKNPTAFYLCASSIRTGSDEQYFGPGTRLTVT.

This clone was recorded at least ten times. CDR3 bases: TGTGCCAGCAGCACCGCCGCGCAGGCATATAACGAAGCTTTCTTT. This sequence encodes CASSTAAQAYNEAFF. V is TRBV7-2 and J is TRBJ1-1, with D unclear. This CDR3 is built from 15 residues. V shed 5 bases and J shed 8 bases, with 21 bases lying between them. Germline loops: CDR1 SGHTA, CDR2 FQGNSA.

This chain joins TRBV7-9 and TRBJ1-2; no definite D call. CDR1 is SEHNR, CDR2 FQNEAQ, per germline (reference sequence). The CDR3 extends over 13 amino acids. V was pared by 5 bases and J by 2 bases, with 9 bases between. The CDR3 is CASSKTPNYGYTF. The CDR3 bases are TGTGCCAGCAGCAAAACACCGAACTATGGCTACACCTTC.

DNA for the CDR3: TGTGCCAGCAGCTTAGGCTCCAGCGGGAGGCCGGGCACAGATACGCAGTATTTT. This sequence encodes CASSLGSSGRPGTDTQYF. The chain employs TRBV7-2 and TRBJ2-3; 9 positions agree with TRBD2. Germline CDR1 SGHTA, CDR2 FQGNSA. The CDR3 spans 18 residues. With V trimmed by 1 base and J by 1 base, 9 bases remained unmatched.

The chain carries TRBV12-5 and TRBJ1-1; D is unclear. V dropped 7 bases and J dropped 5 bases, with 14 bases sitting between them. The germline gives CDR1 LGHNT, CDR2 FRNRAP. This CDR3 is built from 13 residues. As DNA, the CDR3 is TGTGCTAGTGCCTTCGGCGGGCAGACTGAAGCTTTCTTT. It specifies CASAFGGQTEAFF.

The J gene is TRBJ1-1, the V gene TRBV12-3 or TRBV12-4; D remains unclear. This CDR3 has 12 residues. V gave up 5 bases and J gave up 8 bases, with 12 bases separating them. The CDR3 DNA reads as TGTGCCAGCAGTAATACTAGAAACGAAGCTTTCTTT. Translation: CASSNTRNEAFF.

The chain uses TRBV19 and TRBJ2-1; D is perhaps TRBD2 (6 bases). Per the germline V gene, CDR1 is LNHDA and CDR2 is SQIVND (reference sequence). This CDR3 comprises 12 residues. V was shortened by 3 bases and J by 9 bases, with 9 bases between the two germline ends. The DNA for the CDR3 is TGTGCCAGTAGTATGGGGGGAGGTGAGCAGTTCTTC. Protein sequence: CASSMGGGEQFF. The full variable domain, its missing parts supplied by reference TRBV19 and TRBJ2-1, is DGGITQSPKYLFRKEGQNVTLSCEQNLNHDAMYWYRQDPGQGLRLIYYSQIVNDFQKGDIAEGYSVSREKKESFPLTVTSAQKNPTAFYLCASSMGGGEQFFGPGTRLTVL.

V usage is TRBV7-2 and J usage is TRBJ1-6, with 7 bases lining up with TRBD1. CDR3 length: 15 amino acids. The V segment lost 5 bases and the J segment 8 bases; nucleotides outside the gene matches: 9. Germline V lookup: CDR1 SGHTA, CDR2 FQGNSA. The CDR3: CASSLLQGTHSPLHF. CDR3 nucleotides: TGTGCCAGCAGCCTCTTACAGGGGACACATTCACCCCTCCACTTT.

This clone has more than one count but fewer than ten. V and J are TRBV5-6 and TRBJ2-7; TRBD1 matches 12 bases. In germline, CDR1 is SGHDT, CDR2 YYEEEE. The CDR3 spans 14 residues. Unmatched junction bases numbered 5, after V lost 4 bases and J lost 6 bases. The CDR3 sequence is CASSPGTGGFEQYF. The CDR3 nucleotides read TGTGCCAGCAGCCCCGGGACAGGGGGCTTCGAGCAGTACTTC.

V gene TRBV18 combines with J gene TRBJ2-3; possibly TRBD2 for D (5 bases). In germline, CDR1 is KGHSH, CDR2 LQKENI. V lost 5 bases, J lost 5 bases, and 14 bases lay in between. The CDR3 is 14 residues long. The CDR3 sequence is CASSAGSGRDTQYF. Here the CDR3 DNA reads TGTGCCAGCTCAGCCGGGTCGGGGAGAGATACGCAGTATTTT. Based on the CDR3 plus reference TRBV18 and TRBJ2-3, the full variable domain is NAGVMQNPRHLVRRRGQEARLRCSPMKGHSHVYWYRQLPEEGLKFMVYLQKENIIDESGMPKERFSAEFPKEGPSILRIQQVVRGDSAAYFCASSAGSGRDTQYFGPGTRLTVL.

This clone was seen just once. The V call is TRBV9, the J call TRBJ1-4; D gene ambiguous. CDR1 and CDR2 (germline): SGDLS, YYNGEE. Trimming pared 0 bases from V and 5 bases from J, leaving 11 bases between. The CDR3 length is 15 residues. The CDR3 DNA is TGTGCCAGCAGCGTAGCTACAAGAGGGAATGAAAAACTGTTTTTT. Translated: CASSVATRGNEKLFF.

The chain carries TRBV30 and TRBJ2-3; 11 nucleotides line up with TRBD2. The CDR3 consists of 13 residues. From germline, CDR1 is GTSNPN and CDR2 SVGIG (reference sequence). The trim removed 8 bases at V and 4 bases at J, leaving 5 bases unmatched. CDR3 nucleotide sequence: TGTGCCAGTTCTAGCGGGAGGCCAGATACGCAGTATTTT. Its translation: CASSSGRPDTQYF.

The table lists this clone with a few counts. The chain joins TRBV7-2 to TRBJ1-1; D ambiguous. Germline V gene lookup returns CDR1 SGHTA and CDR2 FQGNSA. The CDR3 is 16 amino acids. V lost 3 bases and J 0 bases, leaving 14 bases between the germline ends. The DNA for the CDR3 is TGTGCCAGCAGCTTTGATAGCTCCAGATTGAACACTGAAGCTTTCTTT. Its protein is CASSFDSSRLNTEAFF. Drawing the rest from reference TRBV7-2 and TRBJ1-1, the complete variable domain is GAGVSQSPSNKVTEKGKDVELRCDPISGHTALYWYRQSLGQGLEFLIYFQGNSAPDKSGLPSDRFSAERTGGSVSTLTIQRTQQEDSAVYLCASSFDSSRLNTEAFFGQGTRLTVV.

The CDR3 loop reads CASSLALQGANEQFF. CDR3 DNA sequence: TGTGCCAGCAGCTTAGCGCTGCAGGGGGCCAATGAGCAGTTCTTC. This chain links TRBV7-2 with TRBJ2-1, with 8 bases that match TRBD1. CDR1 is SGHTA and CDR2 is FQGNSA in the germline V gene. The CDR3 loop spans 15 amino acids. V was clipped by 0 bases and J by 6 bases; unmatched bases: 4.

The chain uses TRBV4-1 and TRBJ1-4; TRBD1 aligns across 7 bases. CDR3 length: 16 residues. J gave up 3 bases and V 3 bases, and 7 bases lay outside the gene matches. Germline loops: CDR1 MGHRA, CDR2 YSYEKL. In DNA form, the CDR3 reads TGCGCCAGCAGCCAGCCCGACAGGGCAGCTAATGAAAAACTGTTTTTT. Its protein product is CASSQPDRAANEKLFF.

The chain uses TRBV5-4 and TRBJ2-5; tentatively, D is TRBD2 (6 bases). Germline V CDR1 and CDR2: SGHNT, YYREEE (reference sequence). V was clipped by 0 bases and J by 7 bases, with 13 bases between them. This CDR3 is 14 amino acids long. CDR3 DNA sequence: TGTGCCAGCAGCTTGGCGACAAGGGGAGGGACCCAGTACTTC. It specifies CASSLATRGGTQYF.

The chain recombines TRBV7-2 with TRBJ1-5, with 12 bases aligning to TRBD1. This CDR3 comprises 18 residues. Germline lookup yields CDR1 SGHTA and CDR2 FQGNSA. J lost 4 bases, V lost 5 bases, and 12 bases had no gene match. The CDR3 coding sequence is TGTGCCAGCAGCCCCGCCAAAGGGACAGGGGGCTTGAATCAGCCCCAGCATTTT. As protein: CASSPAKGTGGLNQPQHF.

The CDR3 region has the DNA TGTGCCAGTAGTGTAAGAGGGACTAGCCAGTACAATGAGCAGTTCTTC. It specifies CASSVRGTSQYNEQFF. This chain links TRBV19 with TRBJ2-1, with TRBD2 identical over 9 bases. The CDR3 contains 16 residues. Germline V gene data show CDR1 as LNHDA and CDR2 as SQIVND (reference sequence). The junction had 9 bases not matched to a gene; V was cut back by 5 bases and J by 4 bases.